One and the same sample provided the 19 T cell receptor beta chains below, sequenced in a study of CD8+ T cells in alopecia areata. Sequencing used cDNA as its template, made by extracting RNA and reverse transcribing it. Only in-frame clones appear in the TCRdb table, and some are missing; sequencing was by immunoSEQ multiplex PCR. The sample contains about 110,000 clones, about 50% of which appear only once. The sequencing sample was made of NKG2D-low CD8+ T cells sorted from blood. The source is a human donor with alopecia areata.

This clone was picked up a small number of times. This chain joins TRBV15 and TRBJ2-3, with D maybe TRBD1 (5 bases). Germline CDR1 reads LNHNV; CDR2 reads YYDKDF (reference sequence). Trimming stripped 3 bases from V and 6 bases from J, with 7 bases between. The CDR3 has 12 residues. CDR3: CATSRKGDTQYF. CDR3 DNA sequence: TGTGCCACCAGCAGGAAGGGGGATACGCAGTATTTT.

On this clone: Other DNA sequences in the same sample also yield this CDR3. The rearrangement uses TRBV27 and TRBJ2-7, with 10 bases aligning to TRBD2. CDR1 MNHEY and CDR2 SMNVEV come from the germline V gene (reference sequence). The CDR3 runs to 14 residues. V trimming: 0 bases; J trimming: 5 bases; junction bases outside the gene matches: 1. The CDR3 nucleotides read TGTGCCAGCAGTTTATCAGCGGGAGGGAACGAGCAGTACTTC. Protein product: CASSLSAGGNEQYF.

The chain recombines TRBV5-6 with TRBJ2-7, with a possible D match to TRBD2 (6 bases). This CDR3 spans 13 amino acids. Germline V gene sequence: CDR1 SGHDT, CDR2 YYEEEE. The V and J ends lost 4 bases and 3 bases respectively, with 11 bases between them. The CDR3 region is CASSVPGDYEQYF. CDR3 nucleotides: TGTGCCAGCAGCGTCCCGGGAGACTACGAGCAGTACTTC.

The chain carries TRBV29-1 and TRBJ2-1; D tentatively fits TRBD1 or TRBD2 (5 bases each). Trimming pared 0 bases from V and 4 bases from J, leaving 22 bases between. Germline loops: CDR1 SQVTM, CDR2 ANQGSEA. This CDR3 is built from 18 residues. The CDR3 reads CSVEETRATVERYNEQFF. For the CDR3, the DNA is TGCAGCGTTGAAGAAACTCGGGCGACAGTCGAGCGGTACAATGAGCAGTTCTTC.

This clone was detected a few times. The rearrangement uses TRBV4-1 and TRBJ2-1, with 7 bases fitting TRBD2. V dropped 0 bases and J dropped 7; count of bases not matched to a gene: 9. CDR3 size: 16 residues. The germline V gene has CDR1 MGHRA and CDR2 YSYEKL. This CDR3 is CASSQEPLAVGNEQFF. CDR3 coding DNA: TGCGCCAGCAGCCAAGAACCGCTAGCGGTTGGGAATGAGCAGTTCTTC.

The V and J genes are TRBV6-1 and TRBJ1-5; TRBD1 is a possible D gene (5 bases). V was cut by 7 bases and J by 6 bases, with 13 bases left in between. Germline CDR1 reads MNHNS; CDR2 reads SASEGT. This CDR3 is built from 13 residues. For the CDR3, the DNA is TGTGCCAGCATTGATCAGGGTTCTCAGCCCCAGCATTTT. It codes for CASIDQGSQPQHF.

The V call is TRBV7-9, the J call TRBJ2-5; no firm D call. CDR1 and CDR2 (germline): SEHNR, FQNEAQ (reference sequence). The CDR3 extends over 12 amino acids. Deletions cut 3 bases from V and 5 bases from J, with 7 bases between. Here the CDR3 reads CASSFAQETQYF. For the CDR3, the DNA is TGTGCCAGCAGCTTTGCTCAGGAGACCCAGTACTTC.

V is TRBV27 and J is TRBJ2-1; D is tentatively TRBD1 or TRBD2 (5 bases each). CDR1 is MNHEY, CDR2 SMNVEV, per germline (reference sequence). The CDR3 consists of 15 residues. V was pared by 2 bases and J by 6 bases, with 14 bases between. The CDR3 loop reads CASSLEGTRTNEQFF. The CDR3 DNA sequence: TGTGCCAGCAGTTTAGAGGGGACCCGGACCAATGAGCAGTTCTTC.

This clone was seen a few times. The chain recombines TRBV29-1 with TRBJ1-1, with no clear D. This CDR3 region has 13 residues. Germline CDR1 and CDR2: SQVTM and ANQGSEA. With 6 bases removed from V and 6 bases from J, the gap between germline ends came to 17 bases. CDR3 DNA sequence: TGCAGCGTCGCGAAGGGAGATCATTCTGAAGCTTTCTTT. As protein: CSVAKGDHSEAFF.

The chain uses TRBV4-1 and TRBJ2-2; 7 nucleotides line up with TRBD1. Germline V gene lookup returns CDR1 MGHRA and CDR2 YSYEKL. V gave up 2 bases and J gave up 7 bases; unmatched junction bases: 4. This CDR3 comprises 14 residues. The chain's CDR3 is CASSQSQGLGELFF. DNA for the CDR3: TGCGCCAGCAGCCAATCACAGGGGCTCGGGGAGCTGTTTTTT.

This clone was seen a few times. The chain links TRBV6-5 to TRBJ2-7, with 12 bases that match TRBD2. Looked up from germline, CDR1 is MNHEY and CDR2 is SVGAGI. This CDR3 region has 14 residues. V trimming: 5 bases; J trimming: 3 bases; junction bases outside the gene matches: 2. The CDR3 region is CASSETSGSYEQYF. CDR3 coding DNA: TGTGCCAGCAGTGAGACTAGCGGGAGCTACGAGCAGTACTTC.

This clone turned up a few times. The chain has TRBV5-4 and TRBJ1-2; maybe TRBD1 (6 bases). Germline lookup yields CDR1 SGHNT and CDR2 YYREEE (reference sequence). The CDR3 contains 13 residues. Trimming took 4 bases from V and 6 from J, leaving 13 bases between them. The CDR3 sequence is CASSHTGWDGYTF. The CDR3 DNA reads TGTGCCAGCAGCCATACAGGGTGGGATGGCTACACCTTC.

The chain uses TRBV27 and TRBJ1-4; D gene unclear. V shed 0 bases and J shed 7 bases, with 15 bases lying between them. The CDR3 runs to 16 residues. Germline-derived CDR1 and CDR2 are MNHEY and SMNVEV (reference sequence). CDR3 DNA: TGTGCCAGCAGTTTATCGAACGGTCTGCGGCGTGAAAAACTGTTTTTT. This codes for CASSLSNGLRREKLFF.

The chain carries TRBV28 and TRBJ2-1; 9 bases agree with TRBD1. The CDR3 is made up of 17 amino acids. Per germline, CDR1 MDHEN and CDR2 SYDVKM. The V and J ends lost 8 bases and 3 bases, in that order; junction bases with no gene match: 14. The CDR3 nucleotides are TGTGCCAGCGCCGACAGGGGGACAGTGAAGGGCTACAATGAGCAGTTCTTC. Protein sequence: CASADRGTVKGYNEQFF.

The rearrangement joins TRBV19 to TRBJ2-7; D not certain. In germline, CDR1 is LNHDA, CDR2 SQIVND (reference sequence). V lost 6 bases and J 5 bases, leaving 11 bases between the germline ends. The CDR3 runs to 12 residues. The CDR3 nucleotides are TGTGCCAGTAGGACCGCTCGGGACGAGCAGTACTTC. Residues: CASRTARDEQYF.

The chain couples TRBV28 to TRBJ2-7, with 7 bases aligning to TRBD2. Germline lookup yields CDR1 MDHEN and CDR2 SYDVKM. The trim removed 3 bases at V and 4 bases at J, leaving 9 bases unmatched. This CDR3 is built from 15 residues. The CDR3 region is CASSLVAGEAYEQYF. In nucleotides, the CDR3 is TGTGCCAGCAGTTTGGTTGCGGGAGAGGCGTACGAGCAGTACTTC.

V gene TRBV28 combines with J gene TRBJ1-2; the D gene is possibly TRBD1 (5 bases). Per the germline V gene, CDR1 is MDHEN and CDR2 is SYDVKM. The CDR3 loop spans 14 amino acids. The germline V and J ends were trimmed by 6 bases and 7 bases, with 18 bases remaining between them. The CDR3 here is CASSLGGEQAGYTF. The CDR3 DNA reads TGTGCCAGCAGCCTCGGGGGGGAACAAGCTGGCTACACCTTC.

The chain couples TRBV27 to TRBJ2-3, with TRBD2 matching over 8 bases. The germline CDR1 and CDR2 sequences are MNHEY and SMNVEV (reference sequence). V lost 8 bases to trimming and J lost 4 bases; unmatched junction nucleotides: 14. CDR3 size: 16 residues. The CDR3 here is CASSPQISGVADTQYF. The CDR3 DNA follows: TGTGCCAGCTCACCTCAGATTAGCGGGGTAGCAGATACGCAGTATTTT.

V gene TRBV7-2 combines with J gene TRBJ2-1; 8 nucleotides align to TRBD2. The CDR3 covers 17 residues. Per the germline V gene, CDR1 is SGHTA and CDR2 is FQGNSA. J gave up 10 bases and V 4 bases, and 18 bases lay outside the gene matches. CDR3 sequence: CASSSSLPEAGDFEQFF. In nucleotides, the CDR3 is TGTGCCAGCAGCTCAAGCCTACCAGAAGCGGGAGACTTCGAGCAGTTCTTC. The complete variable domain, with remaining parts taken from reference TRBV7-2 and TRBJ2-1, reads GAGVSQSPSNKVTEKGKDVELRCDPISGHTALYWYRQSLGQGLEFLIYFQGNSAPDKSGLPSDRFSAERTGGSVSTLTIQRTQQEDSAVYLCASSSSLPEAGDFEQFFGPGTRLTVL.